The entry below gives a single T cell receptor (beta chain) sequence along with its context. Its antigen remains undetermined. Base-call qualities are not available, and no considerably larger clone is one nucleotide away. The cohort was made up of approximately 700 healthy bone marrow donors. At the time of sampling, every cohort member was nominally healthy, though immune exposures that went unrecorded were likely present. The donor was CMV seronegative and was included in the group of a few hundred seronegative cohort members. A peripheral blood sample was collected from each donor, and TCR beta sequencing was performed on peripheral blood mononuclear cells. Genomic DNA was extracted from the blood cell samples with the Qiagen DNeasy Blood Extraction Kit. V is pared back by 0 bases and J by 5 bases, with 17 bases lying between the germline termini. The CDR3 runs 17 amino acids, cysteine and phenylalanine included. Only the CDR3 DNA stays, 51 bases, in frame from base 1. For CDR1 and CDR2, the germline V gene lists SGHRS and YFSETQ.

The source of the sample is a study of cytomegalovirus exposure and HLA in healthy donors (dated by TCRdb to 2016 to 2017). Regarding the research as a whole: An earlier analysis of several hundred of the donors reported roughly 270 Gb of sequence data and more than 90 million unique TCR beta sequences from roughly 200 million T cells. The study used immunosequencing to profile the T cell repertoires of about 670 subjects and linked those repertoires to cytomegalovirus serostatus. Besides the first cohort of approximately 670 subjects, a separate validation cohort made up of roughly 130 different subjects was used. Every repertoire in the discovery cohort had been generated on one and the same sequencing platform. The later analysis used no new phenotypic data to find candidate immune exposures, relying instead on TCR beta sequences and their occurrence across donors. The genetic ancestry cluster associated with self-reported Caucasian donors included 81% of the 300 to 450 genotyped donors. To predict cytomegalovirus infection status, the study brought together high-throughput TCR immunosequencing, statistical association of individual TCRs with disease status, and machine learning. A later analysis re-examined previously published TCR beta repertoires from over 500 donors and added high-resolution HLA genotyping to investigate patterns of TCR occurrence. Donor age, sex, ethnicity and CMV serostatus were compiled alongside the repertoire data. An earlier analysis of about 600 of the donors used high-throughput TCR beta sequencing to judge whether each TCR beta V gene segment behaved as functional or pseudogenic. HLA typing included class I and class II loci at four-digit resolution. In a later genetic analysis, genome-wide SNP genotypes for about three fifths of the roughly 670 donors were used, and that subset was treated as a discovery cohort. Among 398 genotyped donors of the cohort, an average of about 240,000 unique TCR beta nucleotide sequences were sequenced per donor, roughly 20% of them non-productive. The aim of the study was to test whether cataloging public T cell receptors could identify signatures of past pathogen exposure. The number of typed donors differed by locus: roughly 629-640 for A, B, C, DRB1 and DQB1; 500 to 550 for DQA1; fewer than 610 for DPA1; and approximately 450 for DPB1. Several DR-DQ haplotypes were treated as single units for association and clustering because of strong linkage in the cohort. An early release that covered several hundred HLA-typed donors contained about 290 gigabases of sequencing data and roughly 84 million unique TCR sequences.

The library was built by means of the immunoSEQ multiplex PCR assay. For the multiplex PCR, a mixture combining 60 forward primers for TCR Vbeta segments and 13 reverse primers for TCR Jbeta segments was used. The CDR3 region of rearranged TCR beta genes was amplified from genomic DNA by a multiplex PCR assay. The amplified TCR beta libraries were sequenced on the Illumina HiSeq System as 87-base-pair reads. The paper's data handling went like this. In a later analysis, tens of millions of unique TCR beta chains were counted across the 500 to 850 repertoires, and roughly 9.9 million of these chains were shared by at least two donors. A nearest-neighbor algorithm error-corrected the raw reads and collapsed the reads into unique sequences, merging closely related sequences to remove PCR and sequencing errors. V, D and J gene segments were assigned by aligning CDR3 sequences to IMGT reference sequences. For a sequence to be retained, at least a six-nucleotide match to both a V gene segment and a J gene segment was required. A rearrangement was called productive if the CDR3 had no stop codons and remained in frame with V and J, and every other rearrangement was called non-productive. CDR3 was defined according to IMGT convention as the region running from the second conserved V-encoded cysteine to the conserved J-encoded phenylalanine. Sequences without an unambiguous match to a single V gene segment were excluded from the earlier analysis of 450 to 650 of the donors. In an earlier analysis of 450 to 750 of the donors, a V segment was called functional when productive rearrangements were above 56.7%, and segregating when the standard deviation between donors exceeded 5%. A statistical classification framework was built for diagnosing cytomegalovirus status from the catalog of TCR beta chain sequences. V and J gene assignment, in a later analysis, came from comparing TCR nucleotide sequences with IMGT/GENE-DB human TR gene sequences. In a later analysis, CDR3 sequences and most-parsimonious VDJ recombination scenarios were assigned using the TCRdist pipeline. A later analysis defined each TCR beta chain by its CDR3 amino acid sequence plus V-gene family, and excluded reads lacking a unique V-gene family. To address suspected cross-contamination and a sequencing artifact, a later analysis removed 550 to 750 highly shared, low-generation-probability nucleotide sequences. A later analysis calculated a clonal expansion index for each public chain from normalized within-repertoire ranks of inferred template counts. A later analysis computed generation probabilities with a VDJ recombination model fitted to out-of-frame rearrangements, and checked the results against IGoR. Hypergeometric tests were used in a later analysis to score TCR-TCR, TCR-HLA and TCR-CMV co-occurrence, with a repertoire-size bias correction applied to the TCR pairs. To estimate false discovery rates, a later analysis permuted the HLA or CMV assignments 20 times. In a later analysis, co-occurring TCRs were grouped using DBSCAN, and TCRdist sequence similarity was added for clustering within HLA-allele-positive subsets. Repertoires with fewer than 30,000 or more than 120,000 public chains, plus five repertoires with anomalous nucleotide sharing, were excluded from co-occurrence clustering. TCRdb re-hosts the immuneACCESS table, in-frame sequences only. Its copies lack some clones; in the studies checked, an unresolved V gene accounts for under half of them, and the cause for the rest is not known. V and J calls plus clone size are reproduced from that table; the DNA served to infer D and trimming. In all, the sample holds 170,000 or so clones, and about three quarters of those were seen once. The ten largest account for just over 3% of the sample.

Results and caveats for the whole study, not just this receptor: The presence/absence analyses assumed that sequencing depth was roughly uniform across donors, and that assumption may not be true. Some IMGT-functional V segments, including TRBV6-2 and TRBV6-3, could not be told apart with the 87-base-pair reads, so those segments were excluded. A later analysis associated 16,951 TCR beta sequences with specific HLA alleles at a false discovery rate of 0.05. HLA typing was unavailable for some donors at each locus, so association tests used only the typed subset. A total of roughly 160 TCR beta chains were listed by the study as associated with cytomegalovirus. In vitro tests confirmed that three of the cytomegalovirus-associated TCR beta chains recognize cytomegalovirus antigens. The sequencing pipeline was judged likely to have produced a cluster of highly shared sequence variants as a technical artifact. In this cohort, only TCR beta chains were sequenced, and detectable features were limited by the absence of alpha or paired-chain data. Immune exposure information for the cohort was limited to CMV serostatus. Strong co-occurrence of HLA alleles, especially DR and DQ, made assigning TCR associations to individual alleles difficult. A later analysis reported that several top co-occurrence clusters appeared linked to parvovirus B19, influenza, CMV and Epstein-Barr virus. Most CMV-associated TCR beta chains appeared to be HLA-restricted in a later analysis, and the HLA associations seemed to be driven largely by CMV exposure. A later genetic analysis associated a missense DCLRE1C variant with V-gene and J-gene trimming of TCR beta chains, and an independent cohort replicated the association. A further reported finding was that TCR beta sequences accurately predicted the HLA-A and HLA-B alleles for most subjects in the first cohort. In an earlier analysis of roughly 500 of the donors, most TCR beta V segments appeared in productive rearrangements about 87% or about 30% of the time, broadly matching IMGT annotations. It was suggested by the authors that the approach could potentially be generalized to other disease states and immunological phenotypes. According to a later analysis, TCR association rates differed among HLA loci, with DRB1 alleles showing the most associated TCRs and HLA-C alleles showing the fewest. In both the original and validation cohorts, the classifier was reported to diagnose cytomegalovirus status with high specificity and sensitivity. Most TCR sequences were seen in very few donors, while some public TCRs were found in many individuals. In a later analysis, HLA-associated TCR beta chains showed more clonal expansion and lower generation probabilities than non-associated chains that were equally common. Correlated functional status among segregating V segments might reflect linkage disequilibrium, but an unknown experimental factor could not be ruled out. Fewer than 20 rarely observed V segments, including chromosome 9 orphons, were excluded from the earlier analysis of some 590 of the donors because counts were too low. A later genetic analysis reported fewer N-insertions in productive TCRs among donors in an Asian-associated ancestry cluster than the 666-donor mean.

The source is a woman aged 40-49 years in good health and CMV-seronegative. The source material was PBMCs. The V and J genes are TRBV5-1 and TRBJ1-4; the D gene is perhaps TRBD1, on 5 matching bases. This receptor carries the CDR3 CASSLAGAGRGNEKLFF. The nucleotide sequence reads TGCGCCAGCAGCTTGGCTGGGGCGGGACGGGGGAATGAAAAACTGTTTTTT. Where the CDR3 stops, the reference TRBV5-1 and TRBJ1-4 genes take over; the full variable domain is KAGVTQTPRYLIKTRGQQVTLSCSPISGHRSVSWYQQTPGQGLQFLFEYFSETQRNKGNFPGRFSGRQFSNSRSEMNVSTLELGDSALYLCASSLAGAGRGNEKLFFGSGTQLSVL.